The following is a TCR beta chain sequence with its context. V trimming: 6 bases; J trimming: 6 bases; junction bases outside the gene matches: 10. This CDR3 spans 15 amino acids. Germline V lookup: CDR1 SQVTM, CDR2 ANQGSEA. This study enrolled people aged about 18 to 100 from about two dozen US geographic areas. This sample is drawn from a study of blood T cell repertoires in COVID-19. Study-level background: The United States, Italy and Spain were the sources of the acute and convalescent COVID-19 samples. The analysed material was cDNA or gDNA that came from T cells, B-cell-depleted T cells, or PBMCs.

Source study methods: Amplification of reference gene primers was used by the study to estimate nucleated cell counts. Generated by immunoSEQ multiplex PCR, the TCRdb table keeps only in-frame clones and is missing some. V, J and clone size derive from that table, while D and trimming were established from the DNA sequence. The sample records roughly 400,000 clones, about 88% being singletons. Sequencing used PBMCs or T cells enriched from blood (not recorded which). The receptor was isolated from a woman aged 18-29 years who had been exposed to COVID-19. V and J are TRBV29-1 and TRBJ2-3; 12 nucleotides align to TRBD2. The CDR3 nucleotides are TGCAGCGTCCAAACTAGCGGGAGGCACGCGGATACGCAGTATTTT. Translation: CSVQTSGRHADTQYF.